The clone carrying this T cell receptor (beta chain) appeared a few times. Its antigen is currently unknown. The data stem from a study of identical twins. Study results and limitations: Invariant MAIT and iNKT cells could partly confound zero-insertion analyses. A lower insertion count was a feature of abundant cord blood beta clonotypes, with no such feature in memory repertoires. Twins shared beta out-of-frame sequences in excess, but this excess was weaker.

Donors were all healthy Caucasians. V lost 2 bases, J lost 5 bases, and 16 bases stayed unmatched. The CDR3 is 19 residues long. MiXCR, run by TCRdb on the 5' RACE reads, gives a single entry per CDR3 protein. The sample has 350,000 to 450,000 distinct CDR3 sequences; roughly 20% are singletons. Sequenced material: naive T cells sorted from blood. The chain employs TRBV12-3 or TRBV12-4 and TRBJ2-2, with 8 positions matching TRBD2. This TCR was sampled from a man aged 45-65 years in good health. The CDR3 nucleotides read TGTGCCAGCAGTTTACGCCTGCTTGGAGCAGCGGGAGCGACCGGGGAGCTGTTTTTT. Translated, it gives CASSLRLLGAAGATGELFF.